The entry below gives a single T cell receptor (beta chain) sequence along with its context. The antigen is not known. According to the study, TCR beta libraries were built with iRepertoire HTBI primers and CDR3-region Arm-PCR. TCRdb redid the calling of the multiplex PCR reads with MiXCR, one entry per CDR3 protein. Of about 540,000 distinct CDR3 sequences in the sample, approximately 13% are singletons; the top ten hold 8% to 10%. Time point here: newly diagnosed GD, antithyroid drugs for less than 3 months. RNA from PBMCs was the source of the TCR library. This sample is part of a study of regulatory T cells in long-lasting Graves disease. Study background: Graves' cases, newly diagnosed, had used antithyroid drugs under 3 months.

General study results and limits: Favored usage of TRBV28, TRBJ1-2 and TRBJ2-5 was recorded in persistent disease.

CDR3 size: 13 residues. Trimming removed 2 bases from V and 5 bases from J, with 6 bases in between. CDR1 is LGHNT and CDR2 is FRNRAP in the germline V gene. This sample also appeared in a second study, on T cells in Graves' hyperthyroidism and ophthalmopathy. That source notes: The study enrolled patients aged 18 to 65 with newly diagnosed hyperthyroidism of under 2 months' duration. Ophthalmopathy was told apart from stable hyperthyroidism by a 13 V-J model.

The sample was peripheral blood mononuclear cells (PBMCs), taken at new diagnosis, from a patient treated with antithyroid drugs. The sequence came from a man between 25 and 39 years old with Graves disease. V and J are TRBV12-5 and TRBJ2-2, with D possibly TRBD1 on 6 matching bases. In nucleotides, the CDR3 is TGTGCTAGTGGTTTGCAGGGGACCGGGGAGCTGTTTTTT. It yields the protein CASGLQGTGELFF. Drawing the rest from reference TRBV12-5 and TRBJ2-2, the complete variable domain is DARVTQTPRHKVTEMGQEVTMRCQPILGHNTVFWYRQTMMQGLELLAYFRNRAPLDDSGMPKDRFSAEMPDATLATLKIQPSEPRDSAVYFCASGLQGTGELFFGEGSRLTVL.